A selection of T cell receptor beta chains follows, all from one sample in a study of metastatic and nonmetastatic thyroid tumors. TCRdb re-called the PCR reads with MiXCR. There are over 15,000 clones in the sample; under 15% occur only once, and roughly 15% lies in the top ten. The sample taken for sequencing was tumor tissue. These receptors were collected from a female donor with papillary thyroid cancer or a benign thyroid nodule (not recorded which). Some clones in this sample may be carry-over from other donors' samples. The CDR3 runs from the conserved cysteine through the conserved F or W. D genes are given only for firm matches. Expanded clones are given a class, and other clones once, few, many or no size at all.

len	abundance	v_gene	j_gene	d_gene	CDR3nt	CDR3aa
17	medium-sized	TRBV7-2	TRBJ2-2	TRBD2	TGTGCCAGCAGCCCATGGACTAGCGAATTCGACACCGGGGAGCTGTTTTTT	CASSPWTSEFDTGELFF
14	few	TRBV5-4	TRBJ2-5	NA	TGTGCCAGCAGCTTTGGGGGCTGGGGAGAGACCCAGTACTTC	CASSFGGWGETQYF
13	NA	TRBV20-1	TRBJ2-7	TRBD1	TGCAGTGCTACGAGGACAGGGCGCTACGAGCAGTACTTC	CSATRTGRYEQYF
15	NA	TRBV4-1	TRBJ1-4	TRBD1	TGCGCCAGCACCAGGGGGTATGGAACTAATGAAAAACTGTTTTTT	CASTRGYGTNEKLFF
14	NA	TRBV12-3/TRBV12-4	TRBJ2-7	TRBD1	TGTGCCAGCCGATACCGGGACAGCTCCTACGAGCAGTACTTC	CASRYRDSSYEQYF
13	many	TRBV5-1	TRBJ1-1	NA	TGCGCCAGCACACTGGGGGTATCCACTGAAGCTTTCTTT	CASTLGVSTEAFF
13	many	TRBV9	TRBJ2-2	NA	TGTGCCAGCAGTGGGCAAAACACCGGGGAGCTGTTTTTT	CASSGQNTGELFF
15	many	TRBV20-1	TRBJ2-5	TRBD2	TGCAGTGCCAGACATAGCGGGGGGATCCAAGAGACCCAGTACTTC	CSARHSGGIQETQYF
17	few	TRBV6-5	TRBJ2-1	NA	TGTGCCAGCAGTTACCTACCCGAACGGTGGACCTACAATGAGCAGTTCTTC	CASSYLPERWTYNEQFF
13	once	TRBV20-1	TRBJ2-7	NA	TGCAGTGCCCTGACCGAGGGCGGCTACGAGCAGTACTTC	CSALTEGGYEQYF
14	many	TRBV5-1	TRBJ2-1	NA	TGCGCCAGCAGCTTGGGACCACCCAAGAATGAGCAGTTCTTC	CASSLGPPKNEQFF
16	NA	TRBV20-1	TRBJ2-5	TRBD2	TGCAGTGCTAGAGATTTTGCGGGAGGCGATCGGGAGACCCAGTACTTC	CSARDFAGGDRETQYF
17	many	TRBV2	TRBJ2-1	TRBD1	TGTGCCAGCAGAGATATGACAGGGGGTGTGATATACAATGAGCAGTTCTTC	CASRDMTGGVIYNEQFF
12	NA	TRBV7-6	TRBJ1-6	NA	TGTGCCAGCAGCCCCCCCCATTCACCCCTCCACTTT	CASSPPHSPLHF
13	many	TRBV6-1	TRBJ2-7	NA	TGTGCCAGCTCGGACACGAAATTGTACGAGCAGTACTTC	CASSDTKLYEQYF
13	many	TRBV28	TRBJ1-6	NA	TGTGCCAGCAGTTATTGGGCGCGGTCACCCCTCCACTTT	CASSYWARSPLHF
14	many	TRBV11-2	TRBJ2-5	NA	TGTGCCAGCAGCGTATTTCCAACCCAAGAGACCCAGTACTTC	CASSVFPTQETQYF
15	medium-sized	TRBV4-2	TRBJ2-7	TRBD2	TGTGCCAGCAGCCTGGAGCGGGGGGTTTCCTACGAGCAGTACTTC	CASSLERGVSYEQYF
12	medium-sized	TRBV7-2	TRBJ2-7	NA	TGTGCCAGCAGCTTCGCGGGCTACGAGCAGTACTTC	CASSFAGYEQYF
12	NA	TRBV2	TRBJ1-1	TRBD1	TGTGCCAACGACAGGGGCGGAACTGAAGCTTTCTTT	CANDRGGTEAFF
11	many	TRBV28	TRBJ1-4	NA	TGTGCCAGCAGTTTGTCTGGAAAACTGTTTTTT	CASSLSGKLFF
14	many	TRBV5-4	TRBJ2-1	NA	TGTGCCAGCAGCTTGGACTCCCCGGGGAATGAGCAGTTCTTC	CASSLDSPGNEQFF
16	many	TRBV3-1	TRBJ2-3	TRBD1	TGTGCCAGCAGCCTAAAGTCGGGACAGCTCACAGATACGCAGTATTTT	CASSLKSGQLTDTQYF
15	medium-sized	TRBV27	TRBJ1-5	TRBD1	TGTGCCAGCAGTCCGGGACAGATAAGCACTCGGCCCCAGCATTTT	CASSPGQISTRPQHF
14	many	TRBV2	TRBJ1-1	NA	TGTGCCAGCGGAAGGAGTTGCATGAACACTGAAGCTTTCTTT	CASGRSCMNTEAFF
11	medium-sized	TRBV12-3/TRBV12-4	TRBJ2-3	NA	TGTGCCAGCACCATCTCAGATACGCAGTATTTT	CASTISDTQYF
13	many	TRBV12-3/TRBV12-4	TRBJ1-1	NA	TGTGCCAGCAGTTTTGCACCATCCACTGAAGCTTTCTTT	CASSFAPSTEAFF
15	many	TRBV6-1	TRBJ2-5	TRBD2	TGTGCCAGCAGTGTAACCGGGACTACCCAAGAGACCCAGTACTTC	CASSVTGTTQETQYF
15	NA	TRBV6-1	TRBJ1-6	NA	TGTGCCAGCAGTGCGGGACCTATGGGGTATTCACCCCTCCACTTT	CASSAGPMGYSPLHF
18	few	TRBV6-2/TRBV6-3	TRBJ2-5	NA	TGTGCCAGCAGTTACCCTCCTTCGTGGGTAGGTCCCAGGGAGACCCAGTACTTC	CASSYPPSWVGPRETQYF
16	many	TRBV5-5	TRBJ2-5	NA	TGTGCCAGCAGCTGGGGGGCGGGCATTGGGGCCGAGACCCAGTACTTC	CASSWGAGIGAETQYF
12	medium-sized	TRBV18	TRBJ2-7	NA	TGTGCCAGCTCACCTGGGAGCTACGAGCAGTACTTC	CASSPGSYEQYF
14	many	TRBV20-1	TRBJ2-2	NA	TGCAGTGCTAGAGGGGTCTTGCGGACCGGGGAGCTGTTTTTT	CSARGVLRTGELFF
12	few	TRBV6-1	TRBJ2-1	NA	TGTGCCAGCAGCGGGCTTGGGGATGAGCAGTTCTTC	CASSGLGDEQFF
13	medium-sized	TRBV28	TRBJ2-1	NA	TGTGCCAGCAGTTTCGCGGGGTACAATGAGCAGTTCTTC	CASSFAGYNEQFF
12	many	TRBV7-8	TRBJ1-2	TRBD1	TGTGCCAGCAGTCCACAGGGGTCTGGCTACACCTTC	CASSPQGSGYTF
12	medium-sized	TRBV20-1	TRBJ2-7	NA	TGCAGTGCTAAAGACCGCGCCTACGAGCAGTACTTC	CSAKDRAYEQYF
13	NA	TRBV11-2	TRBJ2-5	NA	TGTGCCAGCAGCCTATGGAGGGGAGAGACCCAGTACTTC	CASSLWRGETQYF
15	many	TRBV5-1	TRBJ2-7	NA	TGCGCCAGCAGCTTGGGGACGGTCTACCTCTACGAGCAGTACTTC	CASSLGTVYLYEQYF
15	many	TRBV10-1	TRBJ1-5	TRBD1	TGCGCCAGCAGTGCCGGGACAGGGATCAATCAGCCCCAGCATTTT	CASSAGTGINQPQHF
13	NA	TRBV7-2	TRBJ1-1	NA	TGTGCCAGCAGCTTAGAAAGAAGGCTTGAAGCTTTCTTT	CASSLERRLEAFF
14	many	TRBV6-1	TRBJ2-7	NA	TGTGCCAGCAGTGAACAGGCCCTCTCCTACGAGCAGTACTTC	CASSEQALSYEQYF
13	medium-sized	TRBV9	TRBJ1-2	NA	TGTGCCAGCAGCGTAGCCCCCTGGGATGGCTACACCTTC	CASSVAPWDGYTF
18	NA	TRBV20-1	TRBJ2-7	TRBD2	TGCAGTGGGACACAATTCGGACTAGCGGGAAAACATTCCTACGAGCAGTACTTC	CSGTQFGLAGKHSYEQYF
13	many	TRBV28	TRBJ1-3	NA	TGTGCCAGCAGTTTGGGGCGGGGAAACACCATATATTTT	CASSLGRGNTIYF
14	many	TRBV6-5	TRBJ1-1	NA	TGTGCCAGCAGTTACGAGAGGGTGGACACTGAAGCTTTCTTT	CASSYERVDTEAFF
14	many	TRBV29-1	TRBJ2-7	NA	TGCAGCGTTGTCGTAGCGGCGGACTCCTACGAGCAGTACTTC	CSVVVAADSYEQYF
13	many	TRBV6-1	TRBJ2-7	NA	TGTGCCAGCAGTCTCCGACGGAACTACGAGCAGTACTTC	CASSLRRNYEQYF
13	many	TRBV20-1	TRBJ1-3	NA	TGCAGTGCTCTTCTCCTCTCTGGAAACACCATATATTTT	CSALLLSGNTIYF
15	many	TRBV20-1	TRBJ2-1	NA	TGCAGTGCTAGAGATCAAGGGACTGGCGAGGATGAGCAGTTCTTC	CSARDQGTGEDEQFF
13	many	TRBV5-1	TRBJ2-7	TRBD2	TGCGCCAGCAGCTTGGGGACTAGCAACGAGCAGTACTTC	CASSLGTSNEQYF
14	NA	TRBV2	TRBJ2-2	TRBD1	TGTGCCAGCATTCCGGGACAGGATACCGGGGAGCTGTTTTTT	CASIPGQDTGELFF
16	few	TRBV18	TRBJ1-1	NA	TGTGCCAGCTCACCACCAATGGCGGGGATGAACACTGAAGCTTTCTTT	CASSPPMAGMNTEAFF